Below, 32 T cell receptor beta chains from the same sample are listed, as sequenced in a study of cytomegalovirus exposure and HLA in healthy donors. 60 Vbeta and 13 Jbeta primers were used in PCR. The table came from immunoSEQ multiplex PCR; TCRdb's copy has only in-frame clones and leaves some out. The sample includes about 120,000 clones, around three quarters seen only once; the top ten take under 6.5%. Sequencing input: PBMCs. All receptors come from a man aged 18 to 29 in good health and CMV-seropositive.

The chain combines TRBV7-6 with TRBJ2-1; D uncertain. Germline CDR1 is SGHVS and CDR2 is FNYEAQ. V was pared by 1 base and J by 7 bases, with 14 bases between. The CDR3 spans 15 residues. The CDR3 sequence: CASSLESNSRNEQFF. The CDR3 nucleotides are TGTGCCAGCAGCTTAGAAAGCAACAGTAGGAATGAGCAGTTCTTC.

This rearrangement joins TRBV7-8 to TRBJ1-1; D remains ambiguous. Germline CDR1 and CDR2: SGHVS and FQNEAQ. The CDR3 consists of 14 residues. V lost 4 bases and J 3 bases, leaving 12 bases between the germline ends. This chain's CDR3 is CASSSHWEDTEAFF. CDR3 sequence (DNA): TGTGCCAGCAGCTCACACTGGGAGGACACTGAAGCTTTCTTT.

V and J are TRBV18 and TRBJ2-1, with a possible D match to TRBD1 (6 bases). CDR3 length equals 14 residues. Germline lookup yields CDR1 KGHSH and CDR2 LQKENI. Trimming took 6 bases from V and 6 from J, leaving 15 bases between them. The CDR3, as DNA: TGTGCCAGCTCTAGGGGGTCTGACTTCAATGAGCAGTTCTTC. Translating it yields CASSRGSDFNEQFF.

Comments on this clone: A junction boundary mismatches the germline segment, possibly from a read error. The chain is built from TRBV5-1 and TRBJ2-2; D gene unclear. The CDR3 has 14 amino acids. CDR1 SGHRS and CDR2 YFSETQ come from the germline V gene. The CDR3 bases are TGCGCCAGCAGCTTGATGAGGAACGCCGGGGAGCTGTTTTTT. This encodes CASSLMRNAGELFF.

The V and J genes are TRBV6-1 and TRBJ1-3; no reliable D call. CDR1 is MNHNS and CDR2 is SASEGT in the germline V gene. The CDR3 has 14 amino acids. The V end was cut by 10 bases, the J end by 0 bases, with 13 bases between. The CDR3 sequence is CATRRRDSGNTIYF. The CDR3 DNA reads as TGTGCCACCCGCAGACGGGACTCTGGAAACACCATATATTTT.

The chain employs TRBV15 and TRBJ1-2; D is uncertain. Trimming stripped 0 bases from V and 7 bases from J, with 12 bases between. The CDR3 has 14 amino acids. CDR1 is LNHNV and CDR2 is YYDKDF in the germline V gene (reference sequence). Here the CDR3 DNA reads TGTGCCACCAGCAGAGATCAGGTCTATGGTGGCTACACCTTC. Translated, it gives CATSRDQVYGGYTF.

This sequence joins TRBV10-3 and TRBJ1-2; D remains ambiguous. Germline assignment: CDR1 ENHRY and CDR2 SYGVKD. The CDR3 has 15 amino acids. V was shortened by 0 bases and J by 1 base, with 9 bases between the two germline ends. The CDR3 DNA sequence: TGTGCCATCAGTGAGTCGGCATCCCTTAACTATGGCTACACCTTC. Translated, it gives CAISESASLNYGYTF.

The chain employs TRBV6-5 and TRBJ2-3; weak D call: TRBD2 (7 bases). V was trimmed by 2 bases and J by 2 bases, leaving 11 bases between them. Germline assignment: CDR1 MNHEY and CDR2 SVGAGI. This CDR3 has 15 amino acids. In DNA form, the CDR3 reads TGTGCCAGCAGTTACGGGGGGGCGGACACAGATACGCAGTATTTT. Translating it yields CASSYGGADTDTQYF.

The chain recombines TRBV28 with TRBJ2-1; 9 bases fit TRBD2. Germline V gene data show CDR1 as MDHEN and CDR2 as SYDVKM. The V segment lost 5 bases and the J segment 6 bases; nucleotides outside the gene matches: 14. CDR3 length: 17 residues. In DNA form, the CDR3 reads TGTGCCAGCAGTACCTTAGCGGGAGAAATCAGGCCCAATGAGCAGTTCTTC. It codes for CASSTLAGEIRPNEQFF.

The rearrangement joins TRBV10-1 to TRBJ2-7; D might be TRBD2 (7 bases). This CDR3 is 12 amino acids long. V lost 6 bases to trimming and J lost 6 bases, with 12 bases between them. Germline CDR1 is WNHNN and CDR2 is SYGVQD (reference sequence). The CDR3: CASSLRGGEQYF. CDR3 DNA: TGCGCCAGCAGCCTAAGGGGGGGCGAGCAGTACTTC.

This chain joins TRBV9 and TRBJ1-4; the match to TRBD1 covers 7 bases. The germline V gene encodes CDR1 SGDLS and CDR2 YYNGEE. The CDR3 has 12 amino acids. J was trimmed by 11 bases and V by 3 bases; bases with no gene match: 4. DNA for the CDR3: TGTGCCAGCAGCGCCGGGACAGATAAACTGTTTTTT. It yields the protein CASSAGTDKLFF.

This rearrangement joins TRBV30 to TRBJ1-2; D gene uncertain. The CDR3 is made up of 13 amino acids. Germline V gene lookup returns CDR1 GTSNPN and CDR2 SVGIG (reference sequence). Deletions cut 3 bases from V and 0 bases from J, with 8 bases between. This CDR3 is CAWRLSSNYGYTF. The CDR3 coding sequence is TGTGCCTGGAGGTTGAGCTCTAACTATGGCTACACCTTC.

This rearrangement joins TRBV5-6 to TRBJ1-5, with a tentative D call TRBD1 (5 bases). This CDR3 contains 13 residues. V lost 3 bases and J lost 5, with 9 bases in between. Germline CDR1 SGHDT, CDR2 YYEEEE. The CDR3 coding sequence is TGTGCCAGCAGCTCAGGGAGGGATCAGCCCCAGCATTTT. It yields the protein CASSSGRDQPQHF.

In the case of this clone: The identical CDR3 is also encoded by other nucleotide sequences in the sample. V usage is TRBV2 and J usage is TRBJ1-5; D might be TRBD1 (6 bases). Germline V gives CDR1 SNHLY, CDR2 FYNNEI. V gave up 7 bases and J gave up 4 bases, with 11 bases separating them. The CDR3 length is 13 residues. The CDR3 sequence: CASNQGWNQPQHF. In DNA form, the CDR3 reads TGTGCCAGCAATCAGGGGTGGAATCAGCCCCAGCATTTT.

This chain joins TRBV9 and TRBJ2-1; 8 bases map to TRBD2. The CDR3 has 15 residues. Trimming cost V 3 bases and J 1 base; bases outside gene matches: 3. Germline-derived CDR1 and CDR2 are SGDLS and YYNGEE. The CDR3: CASSGGLDSYNEQFF. The CDR3 coding sequence is TGTGCCAGCAGCGGGGGACTAGATTCCTACAATGAGCAGTTCTTC. The full variable domain, with the rest looked up from reference TRBV9 and TRBJ2-1, is DSGVTQTPKHLITATGQRVTLRCSPRSGDLSVYWYQQSLDQGLQFLIQYYNGEERAKGNILERFSAQQFPDLHSELNLSSLELGDSALYFCASSGGLDSYNEQFFGPGTRLTVL.

The CDR3 DNA reads as TGTGCCAGCAGCCTCGTAGGGGGACATCAGCCCCAGCATTTT. This gives the protein CASSLVGGHQPQHF. This rearrangement joins TRBV16 to TRBJ1-5; possibly TRBD1 for D (6 bases). CDR1 is KGHSY and CDR2 is FQNENV in the germline V gene. V lost 4 bases and J lost 5, with 12 bases in between. The CDR3 extends over 14 amino acids.

This rearrangement joins TRBV5-5 to TRBJ1-1, with 7 bases aligning to TRBD1. Germline V lookup: CDR1 SGHKS, CDR2 YYEKEE (reference sequence). The J segment lost 7 bases and the V segment lost 3 bases, leaving 12 bases of the junction unmatched. This CDR3 contains 15 residues. CDR3 loop: CASSWQDRRGGEAFF. CDR3 coding DNA: TGTGCCAGCAGCTGGCAGGACAGGCGAGGGGGTGAAGCTTTCTTT.

CDR3 protein: CAWSVHRVETQYF. The CDR3 bases are TGTGCCTGGAGTGTACACAGGGTCGAGACCCAGTACTTC. This chain connects TRBV30 to TRBJ2-5; a possible D gene is TRBD1 (6 bases). Germline assignment: CDR1 GTSNPN and CDR2 SVGIG (reference sequence). V was pared by 0 bases and J by 5 bases, with 10 bases between. This CDR3 is 13 amino acids long.

V usage is TRBV7-9 and J usage is TRBJ1-2; D not resolved. Trimming left V 2 bases short and J 0 bases short, with 10 bases between. The germline gives CDR1 SEHNR, CDR2 FQNEAQ (reference sequence). The CDR3 contains 15 residues. Written as DNA, the CDR3 is TGTGCCAGCAGCTTAATTGATTTAGCTAACTATGGCTACACCTTC. Its protein product is CASSLIDLANYGYTF.

A few counts support this clone. The chain links TRBV6-5 to TRBJ1-6; the D is unclear. The V end lost 2 bases, the J end lost 5 bases, and 4 bases lay between the germline ends. Germline values: CDR1 MNHEY, CDR2 SVGAGI. This CDR3 region has 13 residues. The CDR3 is CASSYRDNSPLHF. CDR3 nucleotides: TGTGCCAGCAGTTACCGGGATAATTCACCCCTCCACTTT.

The chain joins TRBV28 to TRBJ1-1; possible D gene TRBD1, 5 bases. Trimming pared 6 bases from V and 5 bases from J, leaving 10 bases between. The CDR3 is 12 residues long. The germline CDR1 and CDR2 sequences are MDHEN and SYDVKM. The CDR3 sequence: CASRGRDTEAFF. CDR3 sequence (DNA): TGTGCCAGCAGGGGGCGGGATACTGAAGCTTTCTTT. The full variable domain, in which reference TRBV28 and TRBJ1-1 provide the parts outside the CDR3, is DVKVTQSSRYLVKRTGEKVFLECVQDMDHENMFWYRQDPGLGLRLIYFSYDVKMKEKGDIPEGYSVSREKKERFSLILESASTNQTSMYLCASRGRDTEAFFGQGTRLTVV.

This clone was counted between two and nine times. This chain links TRBV6-4 with TRBJ2-1; D perhaps matches TRBD2 (5 bases). V was trimmed by 4 bases and J by 9 bases, leaving 13 bases between them. The CDR3 spans 13 residues. Germline V CDR1 and CDR2: MRHNA, SNTAGT. Here the CDR3 DNA reads TGTGCCAGCAGTGCGGCGGGTACGGGTGAGCAGTTCTTC. As protein: CASSAAGTGEQFF.

The V and J genes are TRBV9 and TRBJ2-1, with 10 bases matching TRBD2. The CDR3 contains 18 residues. Per germline, CDR1 SGDLS and CDR2 YYNGEE. V lost 2 bases to trimming and J lost 5 bases; unmatched junction nucleotides: 13. CDR3 bases: TGTGCCAGCAGCGTTCTAGCGGGAGTTGGACTGATCCACAATGAGCAGTTCTTC. Protein sequence: CASSVLAGVGLIHNEQFF. Full variable domain (remainder filled in from reference TRBV9 and TRBJ2-1): DSGVTQTPKHLITATGQRVTLRCSPRSGDLSVYWYQQSLDQGLQFLIQYYNGEERAKGNILERFSAQQFPDLHSELNLSSLELGDSALYFCASSVLAGVGLIHNEQFFGPGTRLTVL.

The chain has TRBV5-1 and TRBJ2-3, with 8 positions matching TRBD2. V dropped 0 bases and J dropped 0; count of bases not matched to a gene: 6. The germline V gene encodes CDR1 SGHRS and CDR2 YFSETQ. This CDR3 contains 17 residues. The CDR3 region has the DNA TGCGCCAGCAGCTTGGTGGGTAGCGGGGCTAGCACAGATACGCAGTATTTT. This encodes CASSLVGSGASTDTQYF.

A word on this clone: Other DNA sequences of this sample code for an identical CDR3. The chain employs TRBV5-1 and TRBJ1-2; a possible D gene is TRBD1 (5 bases). This CDR3 region has 13 residues. Germline lookup yields CDR1 SGHRS and CDR2 YFSETQ. With 0 bases removed from V and 2 bases from J, the gap between germline ends came to 5 bases. The CDR3 coding sequence is TGCGCCAGCAGCTTGGACAGGAACTATGGCTACACCTTC. It encodes CASSLDRNYGYTF.

V and J are TRBV7-3 and TRBJ2-7; TRBD1 aligns across 9 bases. The CDR3 is made up of 13 amino acids. The V segment lost 11 bases and the J segment 6 bases; nucleotides outside the gene matches: 11. Germline CDR1 is SGHTA and CDR2 is FQGTGA. The CDR3 DNA reads TGTGCCTCAGCCCCGGGACAGGGTGGCGAGCAGTACTTC. Amino acids: CASAPGQGGEQYF.

This clone was detected only a few times. This chain links TRBV19 with TRBJ1-1; D unclear. The CDR3 runs to 18 residues. V lost 4 bases and J 0 bases, leaving 21 bases between the germline ends. From germline, CDR1 is LNHDA and CDR2 SQIVND (reference sequence). The CDR3 sequence is CASSTLTSWVLVNTEAFF. The DNA for the CDR3 is TGTGCCAGTAGTACTCTGACTTCCTGGGTGTTGGTGAACACTGAAGCTTTCTTT.

The chain's CDR3 is CASGHGQELNYGYTF. CDR3 DNA: TGTGCCAGTGGTCACGGACAGGAGTTAAACTATGGCTACACCTTC. The V gene is TRBV19, the J gene TRBJ1-2, with 7 bases fitting TRBD1. The CDR3 is made up of 15 amino acids. Germline values: CDR1 LNHDA, CDR2 SQIVND (reference sequence). With V trimmed by 8 bases and J by 2 bases, 11 bases remained unmatched.

This clone was found once. This chain uses TRBV25-1 with TRBJ1-2; D is unclear. Germline assignment: CDR1 MGHDK and CDR2 SYGVNS. The V and J ends lost 11 bases and 4 bases respectively, with 14 bases between them. This CDR3 spans 12 amino acids. Written as DNA, the CDR3 is TGTGCCGCGAGGTCGGGAGCCTATGGCTACACCTTC. As protein: CAARSGAYGYTF.

This chain connects TRBV27 to TRBJ1-5; no definite D call. V was clipped by 3 bases and J by 6 bases, with 9 bases between them. The CDR3 is made up of 13 amino acids. Germline lookup yields CDR1 MNHEY and CDR2 SMNVEV (reference sequence). This CDR3 is CASSLTRVQPQHF. The CDR3 DNA follows: TGTGCCAGCAGTTTGACTAGGGTTCAGCCCCAGCATTTT.

The chain combines TRBV11-2 with TRBJ1-1; 7 nucleotides line up with TRBD1. Per germline, CDR1 SGHAT and CDR2 FQNNGV. Trimming took 1 base from V and 10 from J; bases not matched to a gene: 3. The CDR3 consists of 12 residues. The CDR3 DNA follows: TGTGCCAGCAGCTTAGTTCACAGGGGAGCTTTCTTT. Its translation: CASSLVHRGAFF.

The V call is TRBV5-6, the J call TRBJ2-7, with D possibly matching TRBD2 (5 bases). The ends were cut back, 4 bases at V and 4 bases at J, with 15 bases in the middle. Germline V lookup: CDR1 SGHDT, CDR2 YYEEEE. The CDR3 contains 14 residues. The CDR3 bases are TGTGCCAGCAGCCTGGGGTCGGGGTGGTACGAGCAGTACTTC. This codes for CASSLGSGWYEQYF.